This TCR beta chain was observed in a study of blood T cell repertoires in COVID-19. Study in general: Acute and convalescent COVID-19 samples came from the United States, Italy and Spain. The cDNA or gDNA used as material had been derived from T cells, B-cell-depleted T cells, or PBMCs.

V shed 0 bases and J 7 bases; nucleotides not matched to a gene: 4. In germline, CDR1 is SGHRS, CDR2 YFSETQ. CDR3 length equals 15 residues. The table lists this clone with many counts. Assay used: immunoSEQ multiplex PCR; TCRdb lists only in-frame clones, some missing. The data contain about 200,000 clones, more than 75% of them singletons. The sample taken for sequencing was peripheral blood. The TCR originated in a man aged 55-75 years with acute or convalescent COVID-19. This chain joins TRBV5-1 and TRBJ2-5, with 12 positions matching TRBD2. CDR3 region: CASSLGTSGDGTQYF. The CDR3 DNA reads TGCGCCAGCAGCTTGGGGACTAGCGGGGACGGGACCCAGTACTTC. The full variable domain, in which reference TRBV5-1 and TRBJ2-5 provide the parts outside the CDR3, is KAGVTQTPRYLIKTRGQQVTLSCSPISGHRSVSWYQQTPGQGLQFLFEYFSETQRNKGNFPGRFSGRQFSNSRSEMNVSTLELGDSALYLCASSLGTSGDGTQYFGPGTRLLVL.